This T cell receptor (beta chain) was documented in a study of cytomegalovirus exposure and HLA in healthy donors. Repertoires were generated with immunoSEQ multiplex PCR, while TCRdb's copy carries only in-frame clones and drops some. The repertoire consists of about 150,000 clones, with approximately 89% occurring once and the leading ten covering approximately 0.7%. The sample holds one count of this clone. Looked up from germline, CDR1 is SGHRS and CDR2 is YFSETQ. This CDR3 has 16 residues. Trimming took off 2 bases at V and 4 bases at J, with 18 bases between the two ends. Sequenced: PBMCs. J is TRBJ1-1 and V is TRBV5-1; perhaps TRBD1 as D (6 bases). The TCR comes from a young man in good health and CMV-seronegative. CDR3 in amino acids: CASSFNWGQGITEAFF. In DNA form, the CDR3 reads TGCGCCAGCAGCTTCAACTGGGGGCAAGGGATCACTGAAGCTTTCTTT. Together with reference TRBV5-1 and TRBJ1-1, the CDR3 gives the full variable domain: KAGVTQTPRYLIKTRGQQVTLSCSPISGHRSVSWYQQTPGQGLQFLFEYFSETQRNKGNFPGRFSGRQFSNSRSEMNVSTLELGDSALYLCASSFNWGQGITEAFFGQGTRLTVV.